This is a list of T cell receptor beta chains from one sample in a study of blood T cell repertoires in COVID-19. The method was immunoSEQ multiplex PCR; TCRdb's version includes in-frame clones alone and lacks a portion of them. The data contain 250,000 to 300,000 clones, around 88% of them singletons. Sequenced input: peripheral blood. These receptors all stem from a man aged 25 to 40 with active or convalescent COVID-19. Each CDR3 is given with its conserved first and last residue. The D gene is left open where the match is weak. Where a row states a size, it is once, few, many or the class of an expanded clone; other rows omit it.

D,V,J,size,CDR3,DNA
TRBD1,TRBV30,TRBJ2-1,NA,CAWSGDRVNEQFF,TGTGCCTGGAGTGGGGACAGGGTCAATGAGCAGTTCTTC
NA,TRBV5-4,TRBJ1-4,NA,CASSYAGGTTNEKLFF,TGTGCCAGCAGTTATGCCGGGGGAACAACTAATGAAAAACTGTTTTTT
TRBD1,TRBV5-1,TRBJ1-6,NA,CASSWTGTGTGSPLHF,TGCGCCAGCAGCTGGACAGGGACAGGGACCGGTTCACCCCTCCACTTT
NA,TRBV7-9,TRBJ1-1,NA,CAHDRTVGNTEAFF,TGTGCCCACGACCGGACAGTGGGGAACACTGAAGCTTTCTTT
TRBD1,TRBV27,TRBJ2-2,few,CASSLGTGGNQRGGELFF,TGTGCCAGCAGTTTGGGGACAGGGGGCAATCAACGCGGCGGGGAGCTGTTTTTT
NA,TRBV7-2,TRBJ2-1,NA,CASSLGLAGYNEQFF,TGTGCCAGCAGCTTAGGGTTGGCGGGGTACAATGAGCAGTTCTTC
TRBD2,TRBV10-2,TRBJ2-4,NA,CASSLAGGLSSIQYF,TGCGCCAGCAGTTTAGCGGGGGGGCTGAGTAGCATTCAGTACTTC
NA,TRBV25-1,TRBJ2-1,NA,CASSEVFFGGANEQFF,TGTGCCAGCAGTGAAGTGTTTTTTGGGGGGGCCAATGAGCAGTTCTTC
TRBD2,TRBV27,TRBJ2-3,NA,CASSPRVAGLFTDTQYF,TGTGCCAGCAGTCCGAGGGTAGCGGGCCTCTTCACAGATACGCAGTATTTT
NA,TRBV19,TRBJ2-5,once,CASSIGVSRETQYF,TGTGCCAGTAGTATCGGGGTCAGCCGGGAGACCCAGTACTTC